These 15 T cell receptor beta chains were sequenced from one sample in a study of tissue T cells after allogeneic stem cell transplantation. Produced via immunoSEQ multiplex PCR; TCRdb's table is partial and in-frame only. The sample lists 40,000 to 50,000 clones, around 72% occurring once. Sequenced sample: sorted cells pooled from one or two spleens. Receptor source: a pool of C57BL/6 mice in good health.

As for this clone: Gene labels here are mouse ones. The read gets to within 1 residue of the CDR3 end, and the germline J gene fills in the rest. The chain has TRBV13-1 and TRBJ1-4, with TRBD1 matching 9 bases. The CDR3 spans 14 residues. Germline-derived CDR1 and CDR2 are NSHNY and SYGAGN. V was clipped by 5 bases and J by 8 bases; unmatched bases: 7. The CDR3: CASSRDRARERLFF. CDR3 DNA (partial): TGTGCCAGCAGCCGGGACAGGGCCCGGGAAAGATTATTT.

Turning to this clone: Gene names and germline refer to mouse. The read is 1 residue too short to cover the CDR3 end, so that end is filled in from the germline J gene. Other DNA sequences within the sample encode an identical CDR3. The chain is built from TRBV13-2 and TRBJ2-5, with D uncertain. Trimming left V 0 bases short and J 3 bases short, with 5 bases between. Germline V gives CDR1 NNHNN, CDR2 SYGAGS (reference sequence). The CDR3 has 13 residues. The CDR3 spells CASGDAQQDTQYF. Incomplete CDR3 DNA: TGTGCCAGCGGTGATGCGCAACAAGACACCCAGTAC.

Comments on this clone: Gene names and germline match the mouse. The missing CDR3 end, 1 residue past where the read stops, is filled in from the germline J gene. The chain has TRBV5 and TRBJ2-7; 12 nucleotides line up with TRBD2. The germline V gene encodes CDR1 LGHNA and CDR2 YNLKQL (reference sequence). The J segment lost 4 bases and the V segment lost 2 bases, leaving 3 bases of the junction unmatched. CDR3 length: 15 amino acids. Partial CDR3 DNA: TGTGCCAGCAGCCAAACCGGGACTGGGGGGTATGAACAGTAC. This sequence encodes CASSQTGTGGYEQY. The entire CDR3 reads CASSQTGTGGYEQYF.

As to this clone: The listed genes are named as in mouse. The read terminates 1 residue ahead of where the CDR3 ends, so the germline J gene completes it. The J gene is TRBJ1-3, the V gene TRBV13-2; D might be TRBD1 (6 bases). Trimming removed 5 bases from V and 4 bases from J, with 10 bases in between. There are 13 residues in the CDR3. Germline CDR1 and CDR2: NNHNN and SYGAGS (reference sequence). CDR3 region: CASGGGLGNTLYF. The CDR3 bases that were read are TGTGCCAGCGGGGGGGGGCTAGGAAATACGCTCTAT.

In the case of this clone: The gene names given are mouse names. The read ends 1 residue before the CDR3 terminus; that terminus is restored from the germline J gene. Other DNA sequences of this sample code for an identical CDR3. The V gene is TRBV26, the J gene TRBJ1-1; D unresolved. V was clipped by 3 bases and J by 1 base, with 6 bases between them. The CDR3 spans 13 residues. Germline-derived CDR1 and CDR2 are KGHPV and FQNQEV (reference sequence). CDR3 DNA (partial): TGTGCCAGCAGTCTAGGAGGGAACACAGAAGTCTTC. This translates into CASSLGGNTEVF. The full-length CDR3 reads as CASSLGGNTEVFF.

With regard to this clone: Gene names are mouse gene names. The sequenced fragment ends 1 residue before the CDR3 boundary, so the rest is inferred from the germline J gene. The J gene is TRBJ1-4, the V gene TRBV19, with 9 bases fitting TRBD1. V was pared by 5 bases and J by 4 bases, with 6 bases of the junction left unmatched. CDR1 and CDR2 from the germline V gene are FNHDT and SITEND (reference sequence). The CDR3 runs 15 residues. Partial CDR3 DNA: TGTGCCAGCAGCTCCGGGACAGGGCTCAACGAAAGATTATTT. This gives the protein CASSSGTGLNERLF. The full CDR3 protein is CASSSGTGLNERLFF.

Notes on this clone: Mouse names are used for the genes. The CDR3 is cut off 1 residue early in the read; its end comes from the germline J gene. This chain links TRBV3 with TRBJ2-3, with 10 bases matching TRBD1. This CDR3 is built from 12 residues. Per germline, CDR1 SNHLY and CDR2 FYNGKV (reference sequence). Trimming removed 10 bases from V and 4 bases from J; junction bases left unmatched: 2. The CDR3: CATGQGTETLYF. The CDR3 DNA, read in part, is TGTGCCACGGGACAGGGGACAGAAACGCTGTAT.

In this sample, this clone turned up a few times. Genes and germline come from the mouse. The CDR3 end is not reached by the read, which stops 1 residue before it; the germline J gene fills it in. The V and J genes are TRBV3 and TRBJ1-5; D is unresolved. This CDR3 has 12 residues. Trimming took off 0 bases at V and 5 bases at J, with 2 bases between the two ends. Germline loops: CDR1 SNHLY, CDR2 FYNGKV (reference sequence). Partial CDR3 DNA: TGTGCCAGCAGCTTAGCATACCAGGCTCCGCTT. Encoded protein: CASSLAYQAPL. The complete CDR3 protein is CASSLAYQAPLF.

Regarding this clone: Gene names refer to mouse genes. The sequenced fragment ends 1 residue before the CDR3 boundary, so the rest is inferred from the germline J gene. The chain couples TRBV13-2 to TRBJ2-7, with 9 bases fitting TRBD1. Germline CDR1 NNHNN, CDR2 SYGAGS (reference sequence). J gave up 2 bases and V 2 bases, and 2 bases lay outside the gene matches. This CDR3 is 14 amino acids long. CDR3 sequence reads: CASGDGTGTYEQYF. CDR3 DNA, as far as it was read: TGTGCCAGCGGTGACGGGACAGGGACCTATGAACAGTAC.

Notes on this clone: Gene names are mouse gene names. The missing CDR3 end, 1 residue past where the read stops, is filled in from the germline J gene. The chain recombines TRBV17 with TRBJ2-7, with 7 bases identical to TRBD1. V lost 0 bases and J lost 0; bases outside the gene matches: 5. The CDR3 loop spans 16 amino acids. CDR1 MNHDT and CDR2 YYDKIL come from the germline V gene. This CDR3 is CASSRDPGQSSYEQYF. Partial CDR3 DNA: TGTGCTAGCAGTAGAGATCCGGGACAGAGCTCCTATGAACAGTAC.

Note on this clone: Mouse gene names and germline throughout. The read gets to within 1 residue of the CDR3 end, and the germline J gene fills in the rest. The V gene is TRBV2, the J gene TRBJ2-7, with unresolved D. The germline gives CDR1 LGHNA, CDR2 YSYQKL. The CDR3 consists of 13 residues. V lost 3 bases and J 3 bases, leaving 9 bases between the germline ends. CDR3 DNA (partial): TGTGCCAGCAGCCATTCCGACATCTATGAACAGTAC. Amino acid sequence: CASSHSDIYEQY. The whole CDR3 sequence reads CASSHSDIYEQYF.

A note on this clone: These gene names are mouse names. The read comes to an end 1 residue before the CDR3 does, leaving the germline J gene to fill in the end. The chain carries TRBV19 and TRBJ2-4, with 7 positions matching TRBD2. The CDR3 is 14 residues long. The trim removed 5 bases at V and 4 bases at J, leaving 7 bases unmatched. The germline gives CDR1 FNHDT, CDR2 SITEND (reference sequence). The CDR3: CASSPRLGENTLYF. CDR3 DNA, as far as it was read: TGTGCCAGCAGCCCCAGACTGGGAGAAAACACCTTGTAC. Supplemented by reference TRBV19 and TRBJ2-4, the full variable domain reads GGIITQTPKFLIGQEGQKLTLKCQQNFNHDTMYWYRQDSGKGLRLIYYSITENDLQKGDLSEGYDASREKKSSFSLTVTSAQKNEMAVFLCASSPRLGENTLYFGAGTRLSVL.

On this clone: Mouse germline and gene names are used. The CDR3 end is not reached by the read, which stops 1 residue before it; the germline J gene fills it in. The chain recombines TRBV13-1 with TRBJ2-7; 9 bases are shared with TRBD1. CDR1 NSHNY and CDR2 SYGAGN come from the germline V gene. CDR3 length equals 13 residues. The trim removed 2 bases at V and 5 bases at J, leaving 2 bases unmatched. The covered CDR3 bases are TGTGCCAGCAGTGAGAGGGACAGGGATGAACAGTAC. Encoded protein: CASSERDRDEQY. The whole CDR3 region reads CASSERDRDEQYF.

Regarding this clone: Gene names and germline match the mouse. The read terminates 1 residue ahead of where the CDR3 ends, so the germline J gene completes it. The chain employs TRBV13-3 and TRBJ1-5, with TRBD1 matching over 11 bases. CDR1 is NNHDY and CDR2 is SYVADS in the germline V gene. The CDR3 loop spans 13 amino acids. V dropped 7 bases and J dropped 9; count of bases not matched to a gene: 6. The CDR3 here is CASPGQGERAPLF. Partial CDR3 DNA: TGTGCCAGCCCGGGACAGGGGGAGAGGGCTCCGCTT.

This clone has only a few counts. Gene names and germline refer to mouse. The read ends 1 residue shy of where the CDR3 ends; the end is completed using the germline J gene. The chain carries TRBV1 and TRBJ1-3; a weak D match, TRBD1 (6 bases). The CDR3 is 14 amino acids. CDR1 and CDR2 from the germline V gene are NSQYPW and LRSPGD (reference sequence). V gave up 4 bases and J gave up 4 bases, with 11 bases separating them. The sequenced CDR3 bases are TGCACCTGCAGTGGGGCAGGGGTAGGAAATACGCTCTAT. It codes for CTCSGAGVGNTLY. The whole CDR3 sequence is CTCSGAGVGNTLYF.